This T cell receptor beta chain was sequenced in a study of OX40 agonist ivuxolimab in advanced cancers. Across the study: Checkpoint inhibitors had been given previously to approximately 40% of patients.

Data came from immunoSEQ multiplex PCR; TCRdb stores just in-frame clones and leaves some out. The data contain about 62,000 clones, around 84% of them singletons. A word on this clone: The antigen is unknown.

Points from the study as a whole: Blood T cells, both CD4+ and CD8+, expanded clonally by week 6 at 0.1 to 3.0 mg/kg.

The clonotype comes from an adult with an advanced solid tumor such as melanoma, head and neck, liver or kidney cancer. Sample: CD4+ or CD8+ T cells sorted from blood, taken in a trial of the OX40 agonist ivuxolimab.

CDR3 region: CASSSPGSNTEAFF. CDR3 bases: TGCGCCAGCAGTTCCCCAGGCTCGAACACTGAAGCTTTCTTT. The chain employs TRBV5-1 and TRBJ1-1; D is unclear. Germline assignment: CDR1 SGHRS and CDR2 YFSETQ. V was trimmed by 5 bases and J by 1 base, leaving 12 bases between them. The CDR3 covers 14 residues. The full variable domain, in which reference TRBV5-1 and TRBJ1-1 provide the parts outside the CDR3, is KAGVTQTPRYLIKTRGQQVTLSCSPISGHRSVSWYQQTPGQGLQFLFEYFSETQRNKGNFPGRFSGRQFSNSRSEMNVSTLELGDSALYLCASSSPGSNTEAFFGQGTRLTVV.